The rows below give T cell receptor beta chains drawn from one sample of a study of OX40 agonist ivuxolimab in advanced cancers. Some clones are missing from TCRdb's copy, which holds only in-frame ones; the method was immunoSEQ multiplex PCR. The table includes tens of thousands of clones, roughly 88% detected once. Sequenced material: CD4+ or CD8+ T cells sorted from blood, taken in a trial of the OX40 agonist ivuxolimab. The receptors originated from an adult with an advanced solid tumor such as melanoma, head and neck, liver or kidney cancer. Both conserved end residues are part of each CDR3. The D gene is left open where the match is weak. Only part of the rows carry a size: once, few, many, or a class if the clone is expanded.

>-|TRBV6-5|TRBJ2-2|-
TGTGCCAGCAGCCTACTCGGCGGGGAGCTGTTTTTT
CASSLLGGELFF
>-|TRBV27|TRBJ1-5|-
TGTGCCAGCAGTTTATCCCCGGGTGGCAATCAGCCCCAGCATTTT
CASSLSPGGNQPQHF
>-|TRBV28|TRBJ2-1|TRBD1
TGTGCCAGCAGGGACAGGGGGTTAAATGAGCAGTTCTTC
CASRDRGLNEQFF
>-|TRBV7-6|TRBJ2-7|-
TGTGCCAGCAGCTTAGATGCCAGCTCCTACGAGCAGTACTTC
CASSLDASSYEQYF
>-|TRBV7-2|TRBJ1-6|-
TGTGCCAGCAGCGCCTGGGACCGATCCTCATATAATTCACCCCTCCACTTT
CASSAWDRSSYNSPLHF
>-|TRBV28|TRBJ2-3|-
TGTGCCAGCAGTTTTGGGATTTCTAGCACAGATACGCAGTATTTT
CASSFGISSTDTQYF
>once|TRBV19|TRBJ1-1|TRBD1
TGTGCCAGTAGTATAGATCCGATTCGGGACAGCGTAAAAGAAGCTTTCTTT
CASSIDPIRDSVKEAFF
>many|TRBV7-9|TRBJ2-1|TRBD1
TGTGCCAGCAGCTTGGGAGACAGGGCCTACAATGAGCAGTTCTTC
CASSLGDRAYNEQFF
>-|TRBV11-3|TRBJ2-3|-
TGTGCCAGCAGCTTAGAAGACCCCACAGATACGCAGTATTTT
CASSLEDPTDTQYF
>-|TRBV28|TRBJ1-2|-
TGTGCCAGCAGTTCTCCCTCAACTAACTATGGCTACACCTTC
CASSSPSTNYGYTF
>-|TRBV7-6|TRBJ2-1|-
TGTGCCAGCAGCTTAGGGGGGTCGGAGCAGTTCTTC
CASSLGGSEQFF
>-|TRBV30|TRBJ1-4|-
TGTGCCTGGACCACCACTCGTGGAACTAATGAAAAACTGTTTTTT
CAWTTTRGTNEKLFF
>-|TRBV7-8|TRBJ2-6|-
TGTGCCAGCAGCAGAGGTCTGTACCCACAAAGTCGGGCCAACGTCCTGACTTTC
CASSRGLYPQSRANVLTF
>few|TRBV15|TRBJ2-2|TRBD2
TGTGCCACCAGCACCTTAGCGGGGCTGAACACCGGGGAGCTGTTTTTT
CATSTLAGLNTGELFF
>-|TRBV19|TRBJ1-2|-
TGTGCCAGTAGTATCACGGGCGACTATGGCTACACCTTC
CASSITGDYGYTF
>-|TRBV11-3|TRBJ2-1|TRBD1
TGTGCCAGCAGCTTCGGGACAGGGAATGAGCAGTTCTTC
CASSFGTGNEQFF
>-|TRBV7-2|TRBJ2-6|-
TGTGCCAGCAGCCCTCGGGTCTCTGGGGCCAACGTCCTGACTTTC
CASSPRVSGANVLTF
>-|TRBV4-1|TRBJ2-3|-
TGCGCCAGCAGCCAAGATAAACAGACAGATACGCAGTATTTT
CASSQDKQTDTQYF
>-|TRBV7-9|TRBJ2-7|-
TGTGCCAGCAGCTCTTCCGGGAGCTCCTACGAGCAGTACTTC
CASSSSGSSYEQYF
>-|TRBV6-5|TRBJ1-2|-
TGTGCCAGCAGTTACTCGTTAGGGGACCTTAACTATGGCTACACCTTC
CASSYSLGDLNYGYTF
>few|TRBV19|TRBJ2-7|-
TGTGCCAGTAGTGAGGAGGGGCGTGAGCAGTACTTC
CASSEEGREQYF
>-|TRBV6-5|TRBJ1-1|TRBD1
TGTGCCAGCATTTTGACAGGGGAAGCTTTCTTT
CASILTGEAFF
>-|TRBV5-4|TRBJ2-1|TRBD2
TGTGCCAGCAGCTTGACTAGCGGGGTTATCAATGAGCAGTTCTTC
CASSLTSGVINEQFF
>-|TRBV27|TRBJ2-1|TRBD2
TGTGCCAGCAGTGTAAGCGGGAGCTCCTACAATGGGCAGTTCTTC
CASSVSGSSYNGQFF
>few|TRBV30|TRBJ1-2|-
TGTGCCTGGGAGAACCAGGCGCTAAACTATGGCTACACCTTC
CAWENQALNYGYTF
>-|TRBV7-9|TRBJ1-6|-
TGTGCCAGCAGCTCCGGAGGAGGTCCCTCCTATAATTCACCCCTCCACTTT
CASSSGGGPSYNSPLHF
>-|TRBV28|TRBJ1-5|-
TGTGCCAGCGGATTGAATCAGCCCCAGCATTTT
CASGLNQPQHF
>-|TRBV19|TRBJ1-4|-
TGTGCCAGTAGTCTTTATGAAAAACTGTTTTTT
CASSLYEKLFF
>-|TRBV9|TRBJ2-7|-
TGTGCCAGCGGCCTGGGGGGCTACGAGCAGTACTTC
CASGLGGYEQYF
>-|TRBV7-6|TRBJ2-7|-
TGTGCCAGCAGCTTAATCCCAGACAACTACGAGCAGTACTTC
CASSLIPDNYEQYF
>-|TRBV20-1|TRBJ1-1|-
TGCAGGCGGACTGAAGCTTTCTTT
CRRTEAFF
>-|TRBV5-4|TRBJ1-2|-
TGTGCCAGCACCCCTGGCTCGGCAGGGGTGCATGGCTACACCTTC
CASTPGSAGVHGYTF
>-|TRBV7-7|TRBJ1-3|-
TGTGCTAGCAGCCCGCCGGAGGGGTCTGGAAACACCATATATTTT
CASSPPEGSGNTIYF
>-|TRBV7-9|TRBJ1-3|-
TGTGCCAGCAGCTTAGCAGGTGTCTCTGGAAACACCATATATTTT
CASSLAGVSGNTIYF
>-|TRBV27|TRBJ2-7|-
TGTGCCAGCAGTTTATATCCAGGGGAGCCCGAGCAGTACTTC
CASSLYPGEPEQYF
>-|TRBV27|TRBJ1-1|-
TGTGCCAGCAGTCCGGTCGCGGAGAACACTGAAGCTTTCTTT
CASSPVAENTEAFF
>-|TRBV7-6|TRBJ1-5|TRBD1
TGTGCCAGCAGCCCCGCGACAGGGGTGGATCAGCCCCAGCATTTT
CASSPATGVDQPQHF